These 14 T cell receptor beta chains originate from one sample sequenced in a study of Ad26.COV2.S vaccination and SARS-CoV-2 variants. Regarding treatment: some 20 received Ad26.COV2.S at low or high dose, single or two shots; about five received placebo; per-sample allocation not given. Day 63 after the first vaccine or placebo injection was the time point for sampling. The assay was immunoSEQ multiplex PCR, and TCRdb's table has in-frame clones only and misses some. The sample has some 340,000 clones, more than 70% seen once. Source: peripheral blood, taken in a trial of Ad26.COV2.S vaccine versus placebo. Receptors were obtained from a person aged 18-65 years who received the Ad26.COV2.S COVID-19 vaccine or a placebo.

The chain links TRBV10-3 to TRBJ1-2, with no clear D. The CDR3 loop spans 15 amino acids. V lost 2 bases and J lost 1, with 11 bases in between. The germline V gene has CDR1 ENHRY and CDR2 SYGVKD. The chain's CDR3 is CAISEVQILNYGYTF. CDR3 in DNA: TGTGCCATCAGTGAGGTGCAGATCCTTAACTATGGCTACACCTTC.

The rearrangement joins TRBV12-3 or TRBV12-4 to TRBJ1-2; D possibly corresponds to TRBD1 (5 bases). This CDR3 comprises 13 residues. V lost 6 bases and J 7 bases, leaving 15 bases between the germline ends. Here the CDR3 DNA reads TGTGCCAGCAGCCCCGGGGGGGATTTTGGCTACACCTTC. Its translation is CASSPGGDFGYTF.

The V call is TRBV5-6, the J call TRBJ1-4; D unclear. The V end lost 4 bases, the J end lost 7 bases, and 17 bases lay between the germline ends. Germline CDR1 SGHDT, CDR2 YYEEEE. This CDR3 spans 15 amino acids. The CDR3 DNA reads as TGTGCCAGCAGCCGAGGGAGGTCAGAGGCTGAAAAACTGTTTTTT. Protein sequence: CASSRGRSEAEKLFF.

The J gene is TRBJ2-3, the V gene TRBV3-1 (or the pseudogene TRBV3-2); D gene ambiguous. Looked up from germline, CDR1 is LGHDT and CDR2 is YNNKEL (reference sequence). There are 14 residues in the CDR3. V was cut by 2 bases and J by 2 bases, with 8 bases left in between. The CDR3: CASSQLVNTDTQYF. The CDR3 DNA reads as TGTGCCAGCAGCCAACTAGTAAACACAGATACGCAGTATTTT.

The chain links TRBV18 to TRBJ1-1, with D possibly matching TRBD1 (6 bases). This CDR3 contains 14 residues. The germline V gene encodes CDR1 KGHSH and CDR2 LQKENI. V was cut by 1 base and J by 5 bases, with 11 bases left in between. The CDR3 region is CASSPLRGGTEAFF. The CDR3 DNA reads as TGTGCCAGCTCACCACTCAGGGGAGGGACTGAAGCTTTCTTT.

This chain connects TRBV27 to TRBJ1-3; D perhaps matches TRBD1 (6 bases). There are 17 residues in the CDR3. CDR1 is MNHEY and CDR2 is SMNVEV in the germline V gene (reference sequence). The V gene lost 4 bases and the J gene lost 0 bases, with 16 bases spanning the gap. In DNA form, the CDR3 reads TGTGCCAGCAGTTCCACATCAGGGGTTTACTCTGGAAACACCATATATTTT. Its translation is CASSSTSGVYSGNTIYF.

This chain uses TRBV10-3 with TRBJ1-5; 10 bases fit TRBD1. The V gene's germline CDR1 is ENHRY and CDR2 SYGVKD. V trimming: 4 bases; J trimming: 3 bases; junction bases outside the gene matches: 12. The CDR3 is made up of 18 amino acids. CDR3 region: CAISGGPDRGVLNQPQHF. As DNA, the CDR3 is TGTGCCATCAGTGGTGGGCCGGACAGGGGGGTTCTCAATCAGCCCCAGCATTTT.

This chain links TRBV2 with TRBJ2-2, with D hard to call. The V gene lost 6 bases and the J gene lost 3 bases, with 2 bases spanning the gap. The CDR3 runs 11 residues. Looked up from germline, CDR1 is SNHLY and CDR2 is FYNNEI. The chain's CDR3 is CASRDTGELFF. In DNA form, the CDR3 reads TGTGCCAGCAGGGACACCGGGGAGCTGTTTTTT.

This rearrangement joins TRBV28 to TRBJ1-1; D is unresolved. Germline V gene sequence: CDR1 MDHEN, CDR2 SYDVKM. Trimming took 8 bases from V and 5 from J, leaving 12 bases between them. This CDR3 spans 12 amino acids. In DNA form, the CDR3 reads TGTGCCAGCGCCTTACCCAGGACTGAAGCTTTCTTT. Translation: CASALPRTEAFF.

V gene TRBV7-2 combines with J gene TRBJ1-6; tentative D call: TRBD1 (5 bases). Germline lookup yields CDR1 SGHTA and CDR2 FQGNSA. V lost 5 bases and J lost 0, with 17 bases in between. The CDR3 runs to 18 residues. This CDR3 is CASSQPGGGGSYNSPLHF. The CDR3 region has the DNA TGTGCCAGCAGCCAACCGGGTGGGGGGGGCTCCTATAATTCACCCCTCCACTTT.

V is TRBV27 and J is TRBJ2-7; 9 bases line up with TRBD1. V lost 3 bases, J lost 5 bases, and 2 bases stayed unmatched. The CDR3 has 13 residues. The germline V gene encodes CDR1 MNHEY and CDR2 SMNVEV (reference sequence). CDR3 residues: CASSLGQGNEQYF. CDR3 in DNA: TGTGCCAGCAGTTTGGGACAGGGCAACGAGCAGTACTTC.

The chain carries TRBV10-1 and TRBJ2-7; D possibly corresponds to TRBD2 (5 bases). The CDR3 is 13 amino acids. V lost 4 bases and J lost 7, with 14 bases in between. CDR1 is WNHNN, CDR2 SYGVQD, per germline (reference sequence). The CDR3 DNA is TGCGCCAGCAGTGCCGGAGGCCGCTGGGAGCAGTACTTC. Translated: CASSAGGRWEQYF.

The gene calls are TRBV9 and TRBJ2-2; 7 bases agree with TRBD1. The CDR3 has 15 amino acids. With 5 bases clipped from V and 0 bases from J, the junction kept 4 bases outside the gene matches. Germline V CDR1 and CDR2: SGDLS, YYNGEE. CDR3 in DNA: TGTGCCAGCAGGCCACAGGGGACGAACACCGGGGAGCTGTTTTTT. This codes for CASRPQGTNTGELFF.

Concerning this clone itself: Other DNA sequences of this sample code for an identical CDR3. The V gene is TRBV7-8, the J gene TRBJ1-3; D gene unclear. Germline V lookup: CDR1 SGHVS, CDR2 FQNEAQ. This CDR3 is built from 14 residues. Trimming cost V 5 bases and J 0 bases, with 8 bases left between them. The CDR3 DNA reads TGTGCCAGCAGCCCTCGGGGCTCTGGAAACACCATATATTTT. It specifies CASSPRGSGNTIYF.